The 10 T cell receptor beta chains in this list originate from one sample, sequenced in a study of technical replicates of blood from a few donors. Profiled with immunoSEQ multiplex PCR; TCRdb holds only in-frame clones, not every one. The sample lists about 82,000 clones, just over 95% occurring once. The sample comprised T cells isolated from PBMCs. The receptors derive from a human donor in good health.

The chain recombines TRBV27 with TRBJ2-7; D is unresolved. The V end was cut by 6 bases, the J end by 2 bases, with 20 bases between. In germline, CDR1 is MNHEY, CDR2 SMNVEV (reference sequence). The CDR3 has 16 amino acids. CDR3 DNA sequence: TGTGCCAGCAGACTCCTTAGCTCCTATACCCCCTACGAGCAGTACTTC. Translating it yields CASRLLSSYTPYEQYF.

J is TRBJ2-7 and V is TRBV30, with D uncertain. V was trimmed by 0 bases and J by 3 bases, leaving 9 bases between them. Germline values: CDR1 GTSNPN, CDR2 SVGIG (reference sequence). The CDR3 is 13 residues long. The CDR3 DNA is TGTGCCTGGAGTGTAAGAGAGTTCTACGAGCAGTACTTC. Its protein product is CAWSVREFYEQYF.

The genes are TRBV2 and TRBJ1-2; possibly TRBD1 for D (5 bases). Germline-derived CDR1 and CDR2 are SNHLY and FYNNEI. CDR3 length: 14 residues. V dropped 0 bases and J dropped 5 bases, with 10 bases sitting between them. The CDR3 reads CASSEARAGYGYTF. CDR3 nucleotide sequence: TGTGCCAGCAGTGAAGCCAGGGCAGGGTATGGCTACACCTTC.

The rearrangement uses TRBV2 and TRBJ2-7; 11 bases match TRBD2. The junction had 2 bases not matched to a gene; V was cut back by 6 bases and J by 1 base. The CDR3 is made up of 14 amino acids. CDR1 is SNHLY and CDR2 is FYNNEI in the germline V gene. The CDR3 nucleotides read TGTGCCAGCAGGCTAGCGGGAGGATCCTACGAGCAGTACTTC. It yields the protein CASRLAGGSYEQYF.

This rearrangement joins TRBV11-3 to TRBJ2-1, with 8 bases fitting TRBD2. The V gene's germline CDR1 is SGHNT and CDR2 YENEEA. The CDR3 length is 15 residues. V shed 0 bases and J 7 bases; nucleotides not matched to a gene: 5. CDR3: CASSLDWREENEQFF. CDR3 DNA: TGTGCCAGCAGCTTAGATTGGCGGGAGGAAAATGAGCAGTTCTTC.

The CDR3 reads CASSGVWATGNTIYF. CDR3 in DNA: TGTGCCAGCAGTGGGGTGTGGGCGACGGGAAACACCATATATTTT. The chain has TRBV6-1 and TRBJ1-3; D gene uncertain. Per the germline V gene, CDR1 is MNHNS and CDR2 is SASEGT. Trimming shortened V by 4 bases and J by 4 bases, and 14 bases separated the two germline ends. The CDR3 runs 15 residues.

The chain links TRBV27 to TRBJ2-7; 7 bases map to TRBD1. Per germline, CDR1 MNHEY and CDR2 SMNVEV (reference sequence). The CDR3 runs 15 residues. The ends lost 2 bases at V and 7 bases at J; junction bases unmatched: 11. The CDR3 spells CASSLRAGGLGEQYF. As DNA, the CDR3 is TGTGCCAGCAGTTTAAGGGCAGGGGGATTGGGAGAGCAGTACTTC.

DNA of the CDR3: TGCGCCAGCAGCCCACAGGGCTATAGCACAGATACGCAGTATTTT. Amino acid sequence: CASSPQGYSTDTQYF. The chain employs TRBV4-3 and TRBJ2-3; tentative D call: TRBD1 (6 bases). Deletions cut 4 bases from V and 0 bases from J, with 11 bases between. The CDR3 is 15 amino acids. Germline V gene sequence: CDR1 LGHNA, CDR2 YSLEER.

The chain links TRBV6-5 to TRBJ1-5; 9 bases fit TRBD1. The CDR3 has 15 amino acids. Germline CDR1 MNHEY, CDR2 SVGAGI. The J segment lost 6 bases and the V segment lost 6 bases, leaving 9 bases of the junction unmatched. The CDR3 is CASRSDRGLSQPQHF. The DNA of the CDR3 is TGTGCCAGCAGATCTGACAGGGGGTTAAGTCAGCCCCAGCATTTT.

The V and J genes are TRBV4-3 and TRBJ2-7, with 8 nucleotides matching TRBD2. Germline V gene lookup returns CDR1 LGHNA and CDR2 YSLEER. The V and J ends lost 1 base and 5 bases, in that order; junction bases with no gene match: 13. The CDR3 is 17 amino acids. CDR3 coding DNA: TGCGCCAGCAGCCAAGGTTCAAGCGGGAGTGTCTCGGACGAGCAGTACTTC. It translates to CASSQGSSGSVSDEQYF.